Below, 13 T cell receptor beta chains from the same sample are listed, as sequenced in a study of blood T cells in healthy people across ages. Primers used in a second PCR of about 7 to 12 cycles were a sample-barcoded 5' primer and a J-beta primer mix. MiXCR, run by TCRdb on the 5' RACE reads, gives a single entry per CDR3 protein. The data hold about 640,000 distinct CDR3 sequences, with roughly three fifths observed a single time. The sequencing input was blood. The origin of the receptors is a man between 60 and 75 years old in good health.

The chain has TRBV11-2 and TRBJ2-1; D is undetermined. Trimming stripped 1 base from V and 9 bases from J, with 7 bases between. In germline, CDR1 is SGHAT, CDR2 FQNNGV. The CDR3 spans 12 residues. This CDR3 reads CASSLVCGEQFF. The CDR3 coding sequence is TGTGCCAGCAGCTTAGTTTGCGGTGAGCAGTTCTTC.

The DNA for the CDR3 is TGTGCCAGCAGTTGGTACACCTTGGAGGGGCAGTACTTC. This codes for CASSWYTLEGQYF. The rearrangement links TRBV28 to TRBJ2-4; D is perhaps TRBD2 (6 bases). The CDR3 totals 13 residues. Germline V CDR1 and CDR2: MDHEN, SYDVKM. Trimming cost V 4 bases and J 13 bases, with 17 bases left between them.

This chain links TRBV10-3 with TRBJ1-2; 7 bases fit TRBD1. Germline V gene data show CDR1 as ENHRY and CDR2 as SYGVKD. The V gene end was trimmed by 4 bases and the J gene end by 0 bases; junction bases not matched to a gene: 5. The CDR3 is 15 amino acids. Written as DNA, the CDR3 is TGTGCCATCAGTGGACAGGGCGATACTAACTATGGCTACACCTTC. Translating it yields CAISGQGDTNYGYTF.

This clonotype was recorded a few times. This chain links TRBV4-1 with TRBJ1-5; TRBD1 agrees at 8 bases. Trimming at V came to 0 bases and at J to 4 bases, leaving 8 bases not matched to a gene. CDR1 is MGHRA, CDR2 YSYEKL, per germline. The CDR3 is made up of 17 amino acids. The CDR3 loop reads CASSQEVTQGGNQPQHF. DNA for the CDR3: TGCGCCAGCAGCCAAGAAGTGACACAGGGGGGGAATCAGCCCCAGCATTTT.

The chain joins TRBV25-1 to TRBJ1-2; no firm D call. Germline loops: CDR1 MGHDK, CDR2 SYGVNS. The CDR3 length is 13 residues. Trimming stripped 3 bases from V and 6 bases from J, with 11 bases between. The CDR3: CASSEAAGNGYTF. CDR3 nucleotides: TGTGCCAGCAGTGAGGCCGCTGGAAATGGCTACACCTTC.

A single count supports this clonotype. The V call is TRBV5-1, the J call TRBJ2-5; tentative D call: TRBD2 (5 bases). Germline CDR1 is SGHRS and CDR2 is YFSETQ. This CDR3 contains 14 residues. Deletions cut 4 bases from V and 1 base from J, with 11 bases between. The DNA for the CDR3 is TGCGCCAGCAGCCCCCAGCGGATCCAAGAGACCCAGTACTTC. The encoded protein is CASSPQRIQETQYF.

This chain links TRBV20-1 with TRBJ2-5; 11 bases fit TRBD2. This CDR3 contains 16 residues. The junction had 13 bases not matched to a gene; V was cut back by 5 bases and J by 5 bases. Germline V gives CDR1 DFQATT, CDR2 SNEGSKA (reference sequence). CDR3 region: CSAPLAGAQGGETQYF. CDR3 sequence (DNA): TGCAGTGCTCCACTAGCGGGGGCACAAGGGGGGGAGACCCAGTACTTC.

Note on this clonotype: At one end, the junction sequence differs from germline, possibly due to a read error. The CDR3 sequence is CATSRDWAGASVLTF. CDR3 nucleotides: TGTGCCACCAGCAGAGATTGGGCTGGGGCCAGCGTCCTGACTTTC. V and J are TRBV15 and TRBJ2-6; maybe TRBD1 (5 bases). Germline V lookup: CDR1 LNHNV, CDR2 YYDKDF (reference sequence). This CDR3 region has 15 residues. The full variable domain, rest sourced from reference TRBV15 and TRBJ2-6, is DAMVIQNPRYQVTQFGKPVTLSCSQTLNHNVMYWYQQKSSQAPKLLFHYYDKDFNNEADTPDNFQSRRPNTSFCFLDIRSPGLGDTAMYLCATSRDWAGASVLTFGAGSRLTVL.

This chain uses TRBV18 with TRBJ2-1, with no clear D. V lost 1 base, J lost 7 bases, and 8 bases lay in between. Germline V gene lookup returns CDR1 KGHSH and CDR2 LQKENI. The CDR3 is 13 residues long. CDR3 DNA: TGTGCCAGCTCACCACGGGCCGTGAATGAGCAGTTCTTC. Protein sequence: CASSPRAVNEQFF.

The V and J genes are TRBV5-1 and TRBJ2-5; 9 bases align to TRBD1. V shed 4 bases and J 3 bases; nucleotides not matched to a gene: 4. Germline V gene lookup returns CDR1 SGHRS and CDR2 YFSETQ. CDR3 size: 14 residues. The CDR3 sequence: CASSITGGKETQYF. CDR3 DNA sequence: TGCGCCAGCAGCATAACAGGGGGCAAAGAGACCCAGTACTTC.

V is TRBV19 and J is TRBJ2-1; TRBD2 agrees at 9 bases. V lost 4 bases and J lost 2; bases outside the gene matches: 6. CDR1 LNHDA and CDR2 SQIVND come from the germline V gene (reference sequence). The CDR3 has 16 residues. CDR3 region: CASSRASGVTYNEQFF. CDR3 DNA: TGTGCCAGTAGTAGGGCTAGCGGGGTGACCTACAATGAGCAGTTCTTC.

This clonotype has a handful of counts. The V gene is TRBV4-1, the J gene TRBJ2-5; D uncertain. CDR3 size: 14 residues. V shed 0 bases and J shed 0 bases, with 5 bases lying between them. CDR1 and CDR2 (germline): MGHRA, YSYEKL. In DNA, the CDR3 is TGCGCCAGCAGCCAAGATCCGAACCAAGAGACCCAGTACTTC. It encodes CASSQDPNQETQYF.

The sample holds a few counts of this clonotype. The chain's CDR3 is CTRARAPNEQFF. Here the CDR3 DNA reads TGCACCCGTGCCAGGGCTCCCAATGAGCAGTTCTTC. V gene TRBV29-1 combines with J gene TRBJ2-1; D might be TRBD1 (5 bases). Germline-derived CDR1 and CDR2 are SQVTM and ANQGSEA. This CDR3 is built from 12 residues.